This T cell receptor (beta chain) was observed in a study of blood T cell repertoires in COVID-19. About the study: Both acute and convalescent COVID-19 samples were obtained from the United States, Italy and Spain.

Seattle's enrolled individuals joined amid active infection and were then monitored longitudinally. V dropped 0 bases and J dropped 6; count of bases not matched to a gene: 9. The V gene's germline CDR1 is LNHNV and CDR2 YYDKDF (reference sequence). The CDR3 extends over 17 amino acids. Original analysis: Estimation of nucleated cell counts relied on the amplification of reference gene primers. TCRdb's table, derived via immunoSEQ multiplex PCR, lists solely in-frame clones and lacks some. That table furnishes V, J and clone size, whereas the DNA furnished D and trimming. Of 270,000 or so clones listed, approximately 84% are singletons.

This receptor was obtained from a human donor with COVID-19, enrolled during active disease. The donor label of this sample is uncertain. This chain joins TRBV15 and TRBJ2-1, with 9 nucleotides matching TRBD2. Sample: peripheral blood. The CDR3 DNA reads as TGTGCCACCAGCAGAGATCGGCGCGGGAGGGCCGTCAATGAGCAGTTCTTC. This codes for CATSRDRRGRAVNEQFF.